The TCR beta chain described here comes from a study of T cells after yellow fever vaccination. Study results and limitations: A secondary response was less intense yet reached its peak sooner, at day 5 versus 15. Subsequent booster samples again held most clones from primary vaccination (just under 98% CD4, about 85% CD8). Overall, a small share of clonotypes was seen in both CD4 and CD8 compartments.

The germline CDR1 and CDR2 sequences are SGHAT and FQDESV (reference sequence). CDR3 length: 12 residues. Trimming left V 8 bases short and J 2 bases short, with 8 bases between. TCRdb redid the calling of the 5' RACE reads with MiXCR, one entry per CDR3 protein. Of fewer than 500,000 distinct CDR3 sequences listed, around 20% are singletons. Remarks on this clonotype: Its antigen remains unknown.

J is TRBJ2-3 and V is TRBV11-1; the D is unclear. The specimen was PBMCs, collected before the yellow fever booster vaccination. The sequence came from a young man who received the YFV17D yellow fever vaccine. In DNA form, the CDR3 reads TGTGCCAGCGTTCGGGTCACAGATACGCAGTATTTT. Translating gives CASVRVTDTQYF.